One and the same sample provided the 17 T cell receptor beta chains below, sequenced in a study of T cell responses to AZD1222 COVID-19 vaccine. Assay used: immunoSEQ multiplex PCR; TCRdb lists only in-frame clones, some missing. The data contain approximately 150,000 clones, roughly 89% of them singletons. Sequenced here: peripheral blood, sampled 28 days after the second AZD1222 dose. Source of these receptors: an adult who received the AZD1222 COVID-19 vaccine.

CDR3 nucleotide sequence: TGTGCCAGCAGCTTAGATCTGGGACTAGTAGGAAACATTCAGTACTTC. Its translation is CASSLDLGLVGNIQYF. V gene TRBV7-9 combines with J gene TRBJ2-4; 8 nucleotides line up with TRBD2. The CDR3 runs 16 residues. Trimming removed 1 base from V and 6 bases from J; junction bases left unmatched: 8. CDR1 and CDR2 (germline): SEHNR, FQNEAQ (reference sequence).

This chain links TRBV19 with TRBJ2-6; the match to TRBD1 covers 7 bases. Germline V lookup: CDR1 LNHDA, CDR2 SQIVND (reference sequence). J lost 2 bases, V lost 5 bases, and 9 bases had no gene match. The CDR3 runs to 17 residues. The CDR3 sequence is CASSSQPGTAGANVLTF. The CDR3 nucleotides read TGTGCCAGTAGTTCCCAGCCGGGGACAGCTGGGGCCAACGTCCTGACTTTC.

V usage is TRBV2 and J usage is TRBJ2-2; 8 positions match TRBD2. The CDR3 is 16 residues long. V shed 1 base, J shed 2 bases, and the junction held 3 bases outside the gene matches. Germline CDR1 is SNHLY and CDR2 is FYNNEI. This CDR3 reads CASSEGSGGNTGELFF. CDR3 bases: TGTGCCAGCAGTGAAGGGAGCGGGGGAAACACCGGGGAGCTGTTTTTT.

The chain uses TRBV7-9 and TRBJ1-6; possibly TRBD1 for D (5 bases). CDR3 length: 15 residues. Per the germline V gene, CDR1 is SEHNR and CDR2 is FQNEAQ (reference sequence). Trimming removed 3 bases at V and 9 bases at J, with 15 bases between. The CDR3 nucleotides are TGTGCCAGCAGCTTTAGTCCTCTGGGGGGTTCACCCCTCCACTTT. It codes for CASSFSPLGGSPLHF.

V gene TRBV6-5 combines with J gene TRBJ2-7; 11 nucleotides agree with TRBD1. The V segment lost 7 bases and the J segment 5 bases; nucleotides outside the gene matches: 4. Germline CDR1 is MNHEY and CDR2 is SVGAGI. The CDR3 totals 13 residues. DNA for the CDR3: TGTGCCAGCATTGGACAGGGGGCGGACGAGCAGTACTTC. Translated, it gives CASIGQGADEQYF.

This clone was found once. The CDR3 DNA reads TGCGCCAGCGGCCCCGGGACAGGGGTTAGCTATGGCTACACCTTC. This translates into CASGPGTGVSYGYTF. The chain has TRBV5-1 and TRBJ1-2; 10 positions match TRBD1. V was pared by 7 bases and J by 4 bases, with 10 bases of the junction left unmatched. Germline CDR1 SGHRS, CDR2 YFSETQ. There are 15 residues in the CDR3. The whole variable domain, filled in from reference TRBV5-1 and TRBJ1-2, reads KAGVTQTPRYLIKTRGQQVTLSCSPISGHRSVSWYQQTPGQGLQFLFEYFSETQRNKGNFPGRFSGRQFSNSRSEMNVSTLELGDSALYLCASGPGTGVSYGYTFGSGTRLTVV.

This chain connects TRBV30 to TRBJ1-4; no reliable D call. The CDR3 totals 14 residues. Germline CDR1 reads GTSNPN; CDR2 reads SVGIG (reference sequence). The ends were cut back, 2 bases at V and 7 bases at J, with 14 bases in the middle. The CDR3 reads CAWSPGLGGEKLFF. The CDR3 nucleotides are TGTGCCTGGAGTCCCGGGTTAGGAGGTGAAAAACTGTTTTTT.

The chain has TRBV4-1 and TRBJ1-5; D is perhaps TRBD1 (6 bases). The CDR3 is 13 amino acids. Trimming removed 6 bases at V and 3 bases at J, with 9 bases between. Germline-derived CDR1 and CDR2 are MGHRA and YSYEKL. This chain's CDR3 is CASSSGANQPQHF. Written as DNA, the CDR3 is TGCGCCAGCAGTTCAGGGGCCAATCAGCCCCAGCATTTT.

In its sample, this clone was seen a few times. The chain is built from TRBV9 and TRBJ2-7; weak D call: TRBD1 (6 bases). The CDR3 has 14 residues. Trimming shortened V by 0 bases and J by 3 bases, and 10 bases separated the two germline ends. From germline, CDR1 is SGDLS and CDR2 YYNGEE. CDR3 in DNA: TGTGCCAGCAGCGTAGATACAGGGAGCTACGAGCAGTACTTC. Its translation: CASSVDTGSYEQYF.

The chain is built from TRBV21-1 and TRBJ1-1; the table's D gene call, TRBD1, was not cross checked with the DNA. TRBV21-1 is a known pseudogene. The CDR3 is made up of 14 amino acids. The CDR3 bases are TGTGCCAGCTGGGACAGGGGTTACGGGCGAAAAGCTTTCTTT. Its protein product is CASWDRGYGRKAFF.

The chain has TRBV21-1 and TRBJ1-2. TRBV21-1 has pseudogene status. The CDR3 length is 12 residues. The CDR3 DNA reads TGTGCCAGCAGCCCCCGCCCGCCGGGCTACACCTTC. It translates to CASSPRPPGYTF.

The J gene is TRBJ2-3, the V gene TRBV5-1, with 13 bases aligning to TRBD2. The CDR3 is 13 residues long. The germline V gene has CDR1 SGHRS and CDR2 YFSETQ. The ends lost 7 bases at V and 5 bases at J; junction bases unmatched: 1. The CDR3: CASGLAGEDTQYF. In DNA form, the CDR3 reads TGCGCCAGCGGACTAGCGGGGGAAGATACGCAGTATTTT. Filled out from reference TRBV5-1 and TRBJ2-3, the complete variable domain reads KAGVTQTPRYLIKTRGQQVTLSCSPISGHRSVSWYQQTPGQGLQFLFEYFSETQRNKGNFPGRFSGRQFSNSRSEMNVSTLELGDSALYLCASGLAGEDTQYFGPGTRLTVL.

The CDR3 bases are TGTGCCAGTAGTATGCGGGAGGCGTCCGGGCAGTACTTC. Translating it yields CASSMREASGQYF. The chain links TRBV19 to TRBJ2-7, with 8 bases lining up with TRBD2. Germline assignment: CDR1 LNHDA and CDR2 SQIVND (reference sequence). J gave up 9 bases and V 3 bases, and 7 bases lay outside the gene matches. The CDR3 totals 13 residues.

This clone was picked up one time. The chain links TRBV18 to TRBJ2-7; D possibly matches TRBD1 or TRBD2 (5 bases each). Deletions cut 0 bases from V and 3 bases from J, with 9 bases between. From germline, CDR1 is KGHSH and CDR2 LQKENI. This CDR3 region has 14 residues. CDR3 amino acids: CASSPPGGGYEQYF. DNA for the CDR3: TGTGCCAGCTCACCACCGGGTGGGGGCTACGAGCAGTACTTC.

The chain employs TRBV2 and TRBJ2-5, with D possibly called TRBD1 or TRBD2 (5 bases each). CDR1 is SNHLY and CDR2 is FYNNEI in the germline V gene. V was shortened by 10 bases and J by 5 bases, with 20 bases between the two germline ends. The CDR3 consists of 14 residues. This CDR3 reads CATTRNRGTETQYF. CDR3 nucleotide sequence: TGTGCCACCACGAGGAACCGGGGCACGGAGACCCAGTACTTC.

The chain has TRBV5-4 and TRBJ2-3, with TRBD2 matching over 12 bases. Per the germline V gene, CDR1 is SGHNT and CDR2 is YYREEE (reference sequence). CDR3 length: 15 residues. The J segment lost 2 bases and the V segment lost 4 bases, leaving 2 bases of the junction unmatched. CDR3 in amino acids: CASSPSGGATDTQYF. DNA of the CDR3: TGTGCCAGCAGCCCTAGCGGGGGGGCCACAGATACGCAGTATTTT.

The rearrangement joins TRBV7-6 to TRBJ2-3; perhaps TRBD1 as D (5 bases). Germline CDR1 SGHVS, CDR2 FNYEAQ. The V end was cut by 1 base, the J end by 0 bases, with 14 bases between. This CDR3 has 17 amino acids. CDR3: CASSLEGPGSSTDTQYF. The CDR3 nucleotides are TGTGCCAGCAGCTTAGAGGGGCCAGGGTCTAGCACAGATACGCAGTATTTT.